These 32 T cell receptor beta chains were all obtained from the same sample, sequenced in a study of T-cell reconstitution after alpha-beta-depleted transplantation in children. Preparing the TCRbeta library involved the use of unique molecular identifiers. MiXCR, run by TCRdb on the PCR reads, gives a single entry per CDR3 protein. This sample carries 200,000 to 250,000 distinct CDR3 sequences, approximately 8.9% of them seen once, and the ten largest clones take 6% to 7%. The specimen comprised PBMCs, mostly from graft donor cells, sampled 180 days after TCRalphabeta/CD19-depleted stem cell transplant. The receptors come from a male patient between 10 and 17 years old who had a stem cell transplant for acute lymphoblastic leukemia, so the T cells may come from the graft donor.

At least ten counts were recorded for this clonotype. The chain carries TRBV5-1 and TRBJ1-1; 7 nucleotides match TRBD1. V lost 3 bases, J lost 1 base, and 3 bases stayed unmatched. The V gene's germline CDR1 is SGHRS and CDR2 YFSETQ. The CDR3 extends over 14 amino acids. The CDR3 loop reads CASSSRGENTEAFF. The CDR3, as DNA: TGCGCCAGCAGCTCCAGGGGGGAGAACACTGAAGCTTTCTTT.

This clonotype was detected many times. The rearrangement joins TRBV6-2 or TRBV6-3 to TRBJ2-1; possibly TRBD1 for D (6 bases). V lost 1 base and J 8 bases, leaving 9 bases between the germline ends. CDR1 is MNHEY and CDR2 is SVGEGT in the germline V gene. The CDR3 runs to 13 residues. The CDR3 protein is CASSYFQGYEQFF. The CDR3, as DNA: TGTGCCAGCAGTTACTTCCAGGGGTATGAGCAGTTCTTC.

At least ten counts were recorded for this clonotype. The chain employs TRBV4-2 and TRBJ2-5, with D perhaps matching TRBD1 (6 bases). The CDR3 sequence is 18 residues long. V shed 1 base and J shed 2 bases, with 20 bases lying between them. Looked up from germline, CDR1 is LGHNA and CDR2 is YNFKEQ. The CDR3 DNA sequence: TGTGCCAGCAGCCAAGTAAGGACAGCCCAAGTGGCACAAGAGACCCAGTACTTC. Its protein product is CASSQVRTAQVAQETQYF.

This clonotype was seen a handful of times. V is TRBV4-1 and J is TRBJ2-1; 7 nucleotides align to TRBD2. Germline CDR1 is MGHRA and CDR2 is YSYEKL. V dropped 0 bases and J dropped 5; count of bases not matched to a gene: 13. The CDR3 length is 18 residues. Written as DNA, the CDR3 is TGCGCCAGCAGCCAAGATGGGCTGACGGGAGGATGGCACAATGAGCAGTTCTTC. Translation: CASSQDGLTGGWHNEQFF.

This clonotype was detected many times. The V and J genes are TRBV4-3 and TRBJ2-7; weak D call: TRBD1 (5 bases). The CDR3 totals 14 residues. Trimming took off 3 bases at V and 2 bases at J, with 11 bases between the two ends. The germline V gene encodes CDR1 LGHNA and CDR2 YSLEER. The CDR3 reads CASSQTDTTYEQYF. CDR3 sequence (DNA): TGCGCCAGCAGCCAGACGGACACAACCTACGAGCAGTACTTC.

This clonotype was counted at least ten times. This CDR3 is CASRSQGAGSPLHF. For the CDR3, the DNA is TGTGCCAGCAGATCCCAGGGGGCCGGCTCACCCCTCCACTTT. The gene calls are TRBV6-5 and TRBJ1-6; 8 bases line up with TRBD1. The trim removed 6 bases at V and 10 bases at J, leaving 8 bases unmatched. Germline CDR1 is MNHEY and CDR2 is SVGAGI. The CDR3 spans 14 residues.

At least ten counts were recorded for this clonotype. This chain connects TRBV20-1 to TRBJ2-2; 7 nucleotides line up with TRBD2. This CDR3 has 17 amino acids. CDR1 is DFQATT and CDR2 is SNEGSKA in the germline V gene (reference sequence). The ends lost 3 bases at V and 5 bases at J; junction bases unmatched: 15. DNA of the CDR3: TGCAGTGCTAGTCCCCCGACTAGCCCCCGGGGGACCGGGGAGCTGTTTTTT. This codes for CSASPPTSPRGTGELFF.

The table lists this clonotype with many counts. The chain combines TRBV11-2 with TRBJ2-1; D is ambiguous. The CDR3 is 14 residues long. V was cut by 3 bases and J by 7 bases, with 13 bases left in between. CDR1 SGHAT and CDR2 FQNNGV come from the germline V gene. The CDR3 is CASSLGPRTNEQFF. Written as DNA, the CDR3 is TGTGCCAGCAGCTTGGGCCCTCGGACGAATGAGCAGTTCTTC.

This clonotype was seen ten or more times. V usage is TRBV10-3 and J usage is TRBJ2-1; TRBD1 might be the D (6 bases). CDR1 is ENHRY, CDR2 SYGVKD, per germline. Deletions cut 11 bases from V and 4 bases from J, with 18 bases between. CDR3 length: 14 amino acids. The CDR3: CALRPQGRYNEQFF. CDR3 bases: TGTGCCCTCCGGCCCCAGGGGAGATACAATGAGCAGTTCTTC.

This clonotype was counted many times. The chain links TRBV9 to TRBJ2-2, with 8 bases aligning to TRBD2. The CDR3 runs to 18 residues. Germline values: CDR1 SGDLS, CDR2 YYNGEE. Trimming removed 0 bases from V and 0 bases from J; junction bases left unmatched: 7. CDR3 protein: CASSVGSGVAANTGELFF. CDR3 nucleotide sequence: TGTGCCAGCAGCGTAGGTAGCGGGGTGGCGGCGAACACCGGGGAGCTGTTTTTT.

In this sample, this clonotype turned up many times. This chain uses TRBV11-2 with TRBJ2-3; D tentatively reads TRBD1 or TRBD2 (5 bases each). Between the trimmed V and J ends, which lost 5 bases and 5 bases, there was a span of 23 bases. The CDR3 length is 17 residues. Germline-derived CDR1 and CDR2 are SGHAT and FQNNGV. In DNA form, the CDR3 reads TGTGCCAGCAGCCTCAGCTTCCTCCAGGGACGGAGAGATACGCAGTATTTT. It codes for CASSLSFLQGRRDTQYF.

Ten or more counts support this clonotype. The J gene is TRBJ2-5, the V gene TRBV12-3 or TRBV12-4; 10 bases are a match to TRBD2. J was trimmed by 3 bases and V by 8 bases; bases with no gene match: 9. This CDR3 comprises 15 residues. CDR3 sequence reads: CASGPPSGRKETQYF. CDR3 in DNA: TGTGCCAGCGGTCCTCCTAGCGGGAGAAAAGAGACCCAGTACTTC.

This clonotype has only a few counts. J is TRBJ1-2 and V is TRBV7-3; D possibly corresponds to TRBD1 (6 bases). Germline V gives CDR1 SGHTA, CDR2 FQGTGA. The CDR3 has 14 residues. V lost 4 bases to trimming and J lost 4 bases, with 13 bases between them. The CDR3 bases are TGTGCCAGCAGCTCCGGGGAGGGGGTCTATGGCTACACCTTC. This sequence encodes CASSSGEGVYGYTF.

This clonotype was counted many times. This chain uses TRBV10-3 with TRBJ2-1, with TRBD2 matching over 7 bases. Germline CDR1 reads ENHRY; CDR2 reads SYGVKD. The CDR3 spans 15 residues. J lost 0 bases, V lost 8 bases, and 7 bases had no gene match. The CDR3 sequence: CAIGTIQSSYNEQFF. DNA for the CDR3: TGTGCCATCGGGACTATCCAAAGCTCCTACAATGAGCAGTTCTTC.

This clonotype was seen many times. V usage is TRBV4-3 and J usage is TRBJ1-5; tentative D call: TRBD1 (5 bases). CDR1 LGHNA and CDR2 YSLEER come from the germline V gene. The CDR3 totals 13 residues. V lost 4 bases and J lost 7, with 11 bases in between. CDR3 sequence (DNA): TGCGCCAGCAGCCCGGGACCGGCGCAGCCCCAGCATTTT. This gives the protein CASSPGPAQPQHF.

At least ten counts were recorded for this clonotype. The chain couples TRBV7-9 to TRBJ1-1; D is unclear. CDR3 length equals 16 residues. Trimming removed 5 bases at V and 4 bases at J, with 20 bases between. Germline CDR1 is SEHNR and CDR2 is FQNEAQ (reference sequence). As DNA, the CDR3 is TGTGCCAGCAGCCGCGCGGGCAGCGCCCTGGGCACTGAAGCTTTCTTT. Translation: CASSRAGSALGTEAFF. Full variable domain (missing parts from reference TRBV7-9 and TRBJ1-1): DTGVSQNPRHKITKRGQNVTFRCDPISEHNRLYWYRQTLGQGPEFLTYFQNEAQLEKSRLLSDRFSAERPKGSFSTLEIQRTEQGDSAMYLCASSRAGSALGTEAFFGQGTRLTVV.

The genes are TRBV18 and TRBJ2-1, with 12 bases aligning to TRBD2. The CDR3 has 17 residues. Trimming removed 6 bases from V and 2 bases from J; junction bases left unmatched: 8. Germline values: CDR1 KGHSH, CDR2 LQKENI. This chain's CDR3 is CASSRWTSGATYNEQFF. The CDR3 DNA sequence: TGTGCCAGCTCCCGGTGGACTAGCGGGGCTACCTACAATGAGCAGTTCTTC.

There are many counts of this clonotype. The chain joins TRBV4-2 to TRBJ2-6; D unresolved. The CDR3 length is 16 residues. The germline V gene encodes CDR1 LGHNA and CDR2 YNFKEQ. Between the trimmed V and J ends, which lost 0 bases and 1 base, there was a span of 7 bases. The CDR3 DNA follows: TGTGCCAGCAGCCAAGATGCAGCTTCTGGGGCCAACGTCCTGACTTTC. Its protein is CASSQDAASGANVLTF.

In the case of this clonotype: Possible read error: a much larger clone is one base away. The chain uses TRBV12-3 or TRBV12-4 and TRBJ2-4; 8 nucleotides line up with TRBD2. CDR3 length: 13 residues. J was trimmed by 6 bases and V by 6 bases; bases with no gene match: 4. This chain's CDR3 is CASRKRERNIQYF. The CDR3 DNA is TGTGCCAGCAGAAAGCGGGAGAGAAACATTCAGTACTTC.

In this sample, this clonotype turned up many times. The V and J genes are TRBV5-1 and TRBJ2-3; tentative D call: TRBD1 (5 bases). The CDR3 consists of 16 residues. V lost 2 bases to trimming and J lost 5 bases, with 18 bases between them. Per the germline V gene, CDR1 is SGHRS and CDR2 is YFSETQ. The CDR3 DNA is TGCGCCAGCAGCTTTCGCCAGGGCGCCGCCGGAGATACGCAGTATTTT. Protein: CASSFRQGAAGDTQYF.

This clonotype was detected ten times or more. The rearrangement joins TRBV20-1 to TRBJ2-5, with D perhaps given as TRBD1 or TRBD2 (7 bases each). This CDR3 spans 15 amino acids. Trimming pared 5 bases from V and 2 bases from J, leaving 18 bases between. Germline loops: CDR1 DFQATT, CDR2 SNEGSKA (reference sequence). The CDR3 protein is CSAPAGGGQQETQYF. The CDR3 region has the DNA TGCAGTGCTCCCGCAGGGGGGGGACAACAAGAGACCCAGTACTTC.

This clonotype was observed at least ten times. The chain joins TRBV5-1 to TRBJ2-1, with 7 bases fitting TRBD2. Trimming at V came to 2 bases and at J to 10 bases, leaving 3 bases not matched to a gene. This CDR3 region has 12 residues. Germline CDR1 is SGHRS and CDR2 is YFSETQ. The CDR3 loop is CASSLSGDEQFF. CDR3 coding DNA: TGCGCCAGCAGCTTAAGCGGGGACGAGCAGTTCTTC.

This clonotype was seen ten or more times. For the CDR3, the DNA is TGTGCCAGCTGCCCCCGGGCTCCGCGGGCCCGGGAGCTGTTTTTT. Translated, it gives CASCPRAPRARELFF. V gene TRBV6-2 or TRBV6-3 combines with J gene TRBJ2-2; possibly TRBD2 for D (5 bases). The CDR3 runs to 15 residues. Trimming left V 8 bases short and J 9 bases short, with 22 bases between. CDR1 is MNHEY and CDR2 is SVGEGT in the germline V gene.

Comment on this clonotype: Germline is not matched at one junction end, which may reflect a read error. The chain is built from TRBV15 and TRBJ1-5; D not resolved. The CDR3 extends over 14 amino acids. Germline values: CDR1 LNHNV, CDR2 YYDKDF (reference sequence). The CDR3 region has the DNA TGTGCCTCCAGGCAACAATCTAGCAATCAGCCCCAGCATTTT. It encodes CASRQQSSNQPQHF.

The table lists this clonotype with a count of one. Just one base apart from a much larger clone, this may be a read error. V is TRBV2 and J is TRBJ1-5; TRBD1 is a possible D gene (5 bases). Germline CDR1 SNHLY, CDR2 FYNNEI. The CDR3 runs to 19 residues. Trimming took 10 bases from V and 0 from J, leaving 28 bases between them. CDR3 loop: CAISLTGIGTLDSNQPQHF. CDR3 DNA sequence: TGTGCCATCAGCCTTACCGGGATCGGGACCCTAGATAGCAATCAGCCCCAGCATTTT.

This clonotype has at least ten counts. CDR3 coding DNA: TGTGCCAGCGGGACGGTTTTAGCCAAAAACATTCAGTACTTC. It is translated as CASGTVLAKNIQYF. The chain combines TRBV7-2 with TRBJ2-4; D is tentatively TRBD1 or TRBD2 (5 bases each). The ends were cut back, 8 bases at V and 0 bases at J, with 11 bases in the middle. Per the germline V gene, CDR1 is SGHTA and CDR2 is FQGNSA. The length of the CDR3 is 14 residues. Using reference TRBV7-2 and TRBJ2-4 for the parts outside the CDR3, the full variable domain is GAGVSQSPSNKVTEKGKDVELRCDPISGHTALYWYRQSLGQGLEFLIYFQGNSAPDKSGLPSDRFSAERTGGSVSTLTIQRTQQEDSAVYLCASGTVLAKNIQYFGAGTRLSVL.

To note about this clonotype: Here the CDR3 omits its conserved ending phenylalanine or tryptophan, so a read error is the likely source. J is TRBJ1-1 and V is TRBV5-1; TRBD1 is a possible D gene (5 bases). This CDR3 region has 12 residues. Trimming removed 8 bases from V and 4 bases from J, with 12 bases in between. Germline V lookup: CDR1 SGHRS, CDR2 YFSETQ. The CDR3 region has the DNA TGCGCCAGTAGCCCAGGGTTCACTGAAGCTTTCATT. Amino acid sequence: CASSPGFTEAFI.

This chain links TRBV12-3 or TRBV12-4 with TRBJ2-3, with D possibly being TRBD1 or TRBD2 (5 bases each). The CDR3 length is 13 residues. The ends were cut back, 11 bases at V and 6 bases at J, with 18 bases in the middle. The CDR3 protein is CAVSEGRGDTQYF. The DNA for the CDR3 is TGTGCCGTTTCTGAGGGGCGCGGGGATACGCAGTATTTT.

This clonotype was found many times. The V and J genes are TRBV9 and TRBJ2-5; TRBD2 might be the D (5 bases). Looked up from germline, CDR1 is SGDLS and CDR2 is YYNGEE. Trimming shortened V by 0 bases and J by 4 bases, and 13 bases separated the two germline ends. The CDR3 length is 15 residues. CDR3: CASSVGLLFGETQYF. CDR3 DNA sequence: TGTGCCAGCAGCGTAGGACTACTTTTTGGAGAGACCCAGTACTTC.

This clonotype has ten or more counts. V gene TRBV27 combines with J gene TRBJ1-6; 8 bases match TRBD1. CDR1 is MNHEY and CDR2 is SMNVEV in the germline V gene (reference sequence). The CDR3 is 18 amino acids. The V and J ends lost 6 bases and 0 bases, in that order; junction bases with no gene match: 10. The CDR3 DNA reads TGTGCCAGCAGCACAGGGGGGCCGGGAAGCTCCTATAATTCACCCCTCCACTTT. Its protein is CASSTGGPGSSYNSPLHF.

This clonotype was seen repeatedly, ten times or more. The rearrangement joins TRBV6-6 to TRBJ2-5; a possible D gene is TRBD1 (5 bases). V dropped 4 bases and J dropped 5 bases, with 11 bases sitting between them. This CDR3 region has 13 residues. Germline CDR1 is MNHNY and CDR2 is SVGAGI (reference sequence). The CDR3: CASSSQGWETQYF. The CDR3 nucleotides read TGTGCCAGCAGTTCCCAGGGTTGGGAGACCCAGTACTTC.

This clonotype was found a few times. The V call is TRBV6-5, the J call TRBJ2-2; the D gene is possibly TRBD1 (8 bases). The CDR3 loop spans 17 amino acids. CDR1 and CDR2 (germline): MNHEY, SVGAGI. The V end was cut by 4 bases, the J end by 7 bases, with 22 bases between. The CDR3 spells CASSSQGAGVKGGELFF. In nucleotides, the CDR3 is TGTGCCAGCAGTTCCCAGGGGGCGGGGGTGAAGGGCGGGGAGCTGTTTTTT.